This T cell receptor beta chain derives from a study of shared clonotypes between healthy human individuals. Study as a whole: The composition of the donors was a couple of women and a few men aged 18 to 49. Notes on the study in general: Naive subsets generally exceeded memory subsets in estimated richness.

Points on this clone: The antigen is undetermined.

Germline CDR1 reads MNHNY; CDR2 reads SVGAGI (reference sequence). V gave up 6 bases and J gave up 1 base; unmatched junction bases: 9. The CDR3 loop spans 16 amino acids. From CD4+ cells came CD45RA+ naive and CD45RA-negative memory subsets. Assay used: immunoSEQ multiplex PCR; TCRdb lists only in-frame clones, some missing. The data contain some 2,400,000 clones, around 95% of them seen just once; the ten biggest clones take up around 0.13%. The sample comprised naive CD4+ T cells sorted from blood. As to subset: CD45RA+ positively selected. The V call is TRBV6-6, the J call TRBJ1-5, with 7 bases lining up with TRBD1. The origin of this receptor is a man between 18 and 29 years old in good health. In DNA form, the CDR3 reads TGTGCCAGCAGGCCATATACGGACAGGAGCAATCAGCCCCAGCATTTT. Protein sequence: CASRPYTDRSNQPQHF.